The count of the clone carrying this TCR beta chain is one. Its antigen is unknown. Together with a sample-barcoded 5' primer, a J-beta primer mix was included in a second PCR lasting about 6 to 11 cycles. Every cDNA molecule bore a tag from a template-switch adaptor containing 12 random nucleotides. TCRdb redid the calling of the 5' RACE reads with MiXCR, one entry per CDR3 protein. The sample contains 1.4 million to 1.5 million distinct CDR3 sequences, about 43% of which appear only once. The sample is drawn from a study of blood T cells in healthy people across ages. Across the study: Capturing about one barcoded beta molecule per two T cells was achieved by template switching.

CDR3 length equals 10 residues. Trimming cost V 6 bases and J 6 bases, with 8 bases left between them. The germline gives CDR1 SQVTM, CDR2 ANQGSEA. Whole-study results and caveats: CMV status of donors was not determined, possibly confounding expanded clonotype changes. Age advanced and TCR beta diversity per million T cells fell, roughly linearly.

The chain carries TRBV29-1 and TRBJ1-1; D call uncertain. Sequenced material: blood. The TCR was taken from a young woman in good health. CDR3 residues: CSVLSPEAFF. Here the CDR3 DNA reads TGCAGCGTGCTTAGTCCTGAAGCTTTCTTT.